This passage covers 26 T cell receptor beta chains from one sample sequenced in a study of regulatory T cells in long-lasting Graves disease. The time point here: newly diagnosed GD, antithyroid drugs for less than 3 months. RNA isolated from PBMCs was used to make the TCR library. Arm-PCR of CDR3 regions and iRepertoire HTBI primers were used to build TCR beta libraries. One entry per CDR3 protein, called by TCRdb with MiXCR from the multiplex PCR reads. The table lists about 400,000 distinct CDR3 sequences, about 15% of them singletons. The same data also went into a second study, on T cells in Graves' hyperthyroidism and ophthalmopathy.

The source was peripheral blood mononuclear cells (PBMCs), collected at new diagnosis, from a patient treated with antithyroid drugs. Receptor source: a woman in her 40s with Graves disease.

The J gene is TRBJ1-5, the V gene TRBV28, with a tentative D call TRBD1 (5 bases). The CDR3 runs to 11 residues. Germline V gives CDR1 MDHEN, CDR2 SYDVKM. V lost 8 bases to trimming and J lost 7 bases, with 9 bases between them. The CDR3 nucleotides are TGTGCCAGCCCCGGACACCAGCCCCAGCATTTT. It translates to CASPGHQPQHF.

In this sample, this clonotype turned up many times. This chain joins TRBV30 and TRBJ2-3, with 11 bases aligning to TRBD2. CDR1 is GTSNPN and CDR2 is SVGIG in the germline V gene (reference sequence). This CDR3 contains 15 residues. The V and J ends lost 8 bases and 6 bases, in that order; junction bases with no gene match: 13. CDR3 nucleotides: TGTGCCAGCACATCACTAGCGGGAGAGGCGGATACGCAGTATTTT. It is translated as CASTSLAGEADTQYF. The variable domain in full, with the rest retrieved from reference TRBV30 and TRBJ2-3, is SQTIHQWPATLVQPVGSPLSLECTVEGTSNPNLYWYRQAAGRGLQLLFYSVGIGQISSEVPQNLSASRPQDRQFILSSKKLLLSDSGFYLCASTSLAGEADTQYFGPGTRLTVL.

This clonotype was seen ten or more times. The CDR3 bases are TGTGCTAGTGGTTTGAGCTCTGGAAACACCATATATTTT. Its translation: CASGLSSGNTIYF. The chain carries TRBV12-5 and TRBJ1-3; no clear D. The V end lost 2 bases, the J end lost 0 bases, and 2 bases lay between the germline ends. Germline V CDR1 and CDR2: LGHNT, FRNRAP. The CDR3 length is 13 residues.

This clonotype was detected once. A much bigger clone sits one base away, suggesting this may be a read error. The gene calls are TRBV27 and TRBJ2-7; D unclear. The CDR3 extends over 14 amino acids. V lost 6 bases and J 6 bases, leaving 18 bases between the germline ends. CDR1 and CDR2 from the germline V gene are MNHEY and SMNVEV (reference sequence). This chain's CDR3 is CASSTLSETCEQYF. The DNA of the CDR3 is TGTGCCAGCAGCACCTTGTCGGAAACCTGCGAGCAGTACTTC.

The chain uses TRBV20-1 and TRBJ2-1, with a possible D match to TRBD2 (5 bases). Germline V gives CDR1 DFQATT, CDR2 SNEGSKA (reference sequence). The CDR3 has 14 residues. Trimming took off 0 bases at V and 5 bases at J, with 11 bases between the two ends. CDR3 protein: CSARDSRGHNEQFF. The CDR3 region has the DNA TGCAGTGCTAGAGATAGCCGAGGGCACAATGAGCAGTTCTTC.

This clonotype was picked up many times. CDR3 DNA sequence: TGCAGTGCTAGAAGTTCGACCTCCTACGAGCAGTACTTC. It is translated as CSARSSTSYEQYF. The V gene is TRBV20-1, the J gene TRBJ2-7; D uncertain. The CDR3 extends over 13 amino acids. CDR1 and CDR2 from the germline V gene are DFQATT and SNEGSKA (reference sequence). The V end was cut by 2 bases, the J end by 0 bases, with 8 bases between.

This clonotype was detected many times. One junction end disagrees with the germline gene, perhaps due to a read error. The chain links TRBV6-2 or TRBV6-3 to TRBJ2-3, with 8 bases lining up with TRBD2. In germline, CDR1 is MNHEY, CDR2 SVGEGT. The CDR3 length is 17 residues. CDR3 in amino acids: CASRGETSVEPTDTQYF. DNA for the CDR3: TGTGCCAGCAGGGGGGAGACTAGCGTTGAGCCCACAGATACGCAGTACTTT.

The sample holds many counts of this clonotype. The chain is built from TRBV11-3 and TRBJ2-2, with D uncertain. Germline-derived CDR1 and CDR2 are SGHNT and YENEEA. The germline V and J ends were trimmed by 2 bases and 0 bases, with 13 bases remaining between them. The CDR3 loop spans 17 amino acids. CDR3 in amino acids: CASSLKGRRSNTGELFF. The CDR3, as DNA: TGTGCCAGCAGCTTAAAGGGTCGCAGATCGAACACCGGGGAGCTGTTTTTT.

This clonotype was seen repeatedly, ten times or more. The chain has TRBV19 and TRBJ1-2, with D maybe TRBD1 (6 bases). The V gene's germline CDR1 is LNHDA and CDR2 SQIVND (reference sequence). Trimming left V 1 base short and J 8 bases short, with 23 bases between. The CDR3 runs 17 residues. The CDR3 region has the DNA TGTGCCAGTAGTATAGTTCAATTAGGACAGAGAATTTTCGGCTACACCTTC. This codes for CASSIVQLGQRIFGYTF.

This clonotype was seen a few times. The V call is TRBV7-9, the J call TRBJ1-3; D is uncertain. Germline V gene lookup returns CDR1 SEHNR and CDR2 FQNEAQ (reference sequence). The germline V and J ends were trimmed by 6 bases and 2 bases, with 8 bases remaining between them. This CDR3 is built from 13 residues. The CDR3, as DNA: TGTGCCAGCAGTGCATCGGCTGGAAACACCATATATTTT. This sequence encodes CASSASAGNTIYF. The full variable domain, rest sourced from reference TRBV7-9 and TRBJ1-3, is DTGVSQNPRHKITKRGQNVTFRCDPISEHNRLYWYRQTLGQGPEFLTYFQNEAQLEKSRLLSDRFSAERPKGSFSTLEIQRTEQGDSAMYLCASSASAGNTIYFGEGSWLTVV.

The table lists this clonotype with many counts. The chain's CDR3 is CASSLVSRLNEQFF. CDR3 DNA sequence: TGTGCCAGCAGCTTAGTATCCCGACTCAATGAGCAGTTCTTC. The chain recombines TRBV11-2 with TRBJ2-1; D gene ambiguous. The CDR3 has 14 residues. Germline V CDR1 and CDR2: SGHAT, FQNNGV. Deletions cut 1 base from V and 6 bases from J, with 10 bases between.

As regards this clonotype: A much more abundant neighbour one base away suggests this may be a read error. V gene TRBV5-1 combines with J gene TRBJ2-1; the match to TRBD2 covers 14 bases. Per germline, CDR1 SGHRS and CDR2 YFSETQ. CDR3 length: 16 amino acids. With 2 bases clipped from V and 4 bases from J, the junction kept 2 bases outside the gene matches. In DNA, the CDR3 is TGCGCCAGCAGCTTTCGGACTAGCGGGAGGTACAATGAGCAGTTCTTC. Translating it yields CASSFRTSGRYNEQFF.

At least ten counts were recorded for this clonotype. The chain recombines TRBV27 with TRBJ2-3; D is perhaps TRBD2 (5 bases). Trimming left V 0 bases short and J 4 bases short, with 8 bases between. The CDR3 has 14 residues. Germline loops: CDR1 MNHEY, CDR2 SMNVEV (reference sequence). CDR3 nucleotides: TGTGCCAGCAGTTTATCAGCGGCCGCAGATACGCAGTATTTT. Its translation: CASSLSAAADTQYF.

The sample holds many counts of this clonotype. The chain has TRBV30 and TRBJ2-1; D ambiguous. Germline values: CDR1 GTSNPN, CDR2 SVGIG (reference sequence). V was trimmed by 3 bases and J by 6 bases, leaving 9 bases between them. The CDR3 is 12 residues long. The CDR3 region is CAWSQAGNEQFF. The CDR3 DNA is TGTGCCTGGAGCCAAGCAGGCAATGAGCAGTTCTTC.

This clonotype was counted only a few times. A much more abundant neighbour one base away suggests this may be a read error. The chain uses TRBV28 and TRBJ1-5; 9 positions agree with TRBD1. The length of the CDR3 is 16 residues. The germline gives CDR1 MDHEN, CDR2 SYDVKM. Trimming removed 6 bases from V and 0 bases from J; junction bases left unmatched: 6. The CDR3 DNA is TGTGCCAGCAGCCCAAGGACAGGGGTTAGCAATCAGCCCCAGCATTTT. This codes for CASSPRTGVSNQPQHF.

This clonotype was recorded many times. The V call is TRBV5-1, the J call TRBJ1-2; D is unclear. The V end was cut by 2 bases, the J end by 8 bases, with 13 bases between. Per the germline V gene, CDR1 is SGHRS and CDR2 is YFSETQ. The CDR3 has 13 amino acids. Here the CDR3 DNA reads TGCGCCAGCAGCTTCTTCGGGTCGGAGGGCTACACCTTC. Translated: CASSFFGSEGYTF.

V is TRBV6-2 or TRBV6-3 and J is TRBJ1-5; weak D call: TRBD1 (5 bases). The CDR3 totals 13 residues. Trimming removed 9 bases at V and 3 bases at J, with 12 bases between. Per the germline V gene, CDR1 is MNHEY and CDR2 is SVGEGT. The CDR3 region has the DNA TGTGCCAGAGGGGATCCTCCCAATCAGCCCCAGCATTTT. It specifies CARGDPPNQPQHF.

This clonotype has just a few counts. The rearrangement uses TRBV24-1 and TRBJ2-7; D is unresolved. CDR3 length: 11 amino acids. Trimming took 0 bases from V and 7 from J, leaving 3 bases between them. From germline, CDR1 is KGHDR and CDR2 SFDVKD. CDR3 sequence reads: CATSDLKEQYF. The CDR3 region has the DNA TGTGCCACCAGTGATTTGAAAGAGCAGTACTTC.

This clonotype was detected ten times or more. CDR3 DNA: TGTGCCAGCAGTTTTGGCGGGAGTGGTAATGAGCAGTTCTTC. Translated: CASSFGGSGNEQFF. The V and J genes are TRBV27 and TRBJ2-1; 7 nucleotides match TRBD2. The ends lost 3 bases at V and 7 bases at J; junction bases unmatched: 6. The CDR3 covers 14 residues. Germline V CDR1 and CDR2: MNHEY, SMNVEV (reference sequence).

For this clonotype: The junction differs from germline at one of its ends, possibly a read error. The chain employs TRBV4-1 and TRBJ1-4; D not resolved. The germline V gene has CDR1 MGHRA and CDR2 YSYEKL. This CDR3 spans 14 amino acids. The CDR3 nucleotides are TGCGCCAGCAGCCAAGTGTGGGCTAATGAAGAACTGTTTTTT. Residues: CASSQVWANEELFF.

This clonotype has ten or more counts. The chain carries TRBV6-2 or TRBV6-3 and TRBJ1-5, with D unresolved. This CDR3 spans 20 amino acids. CDR1 and CDR2 from the germline V gene are MNHEY and SVGEGT. V lost 5 bases and J lost 0, with 26 bases in between. The CDR3 DNA reads TGTGCCAGCAGTGAAAGATCGTTTCCTTCCCCCGGATATAGCAATCAGCCCCAGCATTTT. Encoded protein: CASSERSFPSPGYSNQPQHF.

This clonotype has at least ten counts. A much larger clone lies one base from this, so it may be a read error. The V gene is TRBV28, the J gene TRBJ1-1; tentatively, D is TRBD1 (5 bases). The CDR3 contains 15 residues. Between the trimmed V and J ends, which lost 5 bases and 1 base, there was a span of 14 bases. The germline V gene has CDR1 MDHEN and CDR2 SYDVKM. The CDR3, as DNA: TGTGCCAGCAGTCCCCCCGGGGGGGGGAACACTGAAGCTTTCTTT. This codes for CASSPPGGGNTEAFF.

This clonotype was found many times. V is TRBV18 and J is TRBJ2-2; no reliable D call. V was shortened by 0 bases and J by 1 base, with 3 bases between the two germline ends. CDR1 KGHSH and CDR2 LQKENI come from the germline V gene. The CDR3 covers 14 residues. The CDR3 DNA is TGTGCCAGCTCACCACCGATGAACACCGGGGAGCTGTTTTTT. Translation: CASSPPMNTGELFF.

In its sample, this clonotype was seen a few times. The chain joins TRBV5-1 to TRBJ2-2, with a weak D call TRBD1 (6 bases). Germline values: CDR1 SGHRS, CDR2 YFSETQ. CDR3 size: 13 residues. Trimming removed 4 bases at V and 6 bases at J, with 10 bases between. The CDR3 nucleotides are TGCGCCAGCAGCCGACAGGCATCCGGGGAGCTGTTTTTT. Residues: CASSRQASGELFF. Looking up the rest from reference TRBV5-1 and TRBJ2-2 gives the full variable domain: KAGVTQTPRYLIKTRGQQVTLSCSPISGHRSVSWYQQTPGQGLQFLFEYFSETQRNKGNFPGRFSGRQFSNSRSEMNVSTLELGDSALYLCASSRQASGELFFGEGSRLTVL.

This clonotype was picked up many times. The V call is TRBV2, the J call TRBJ2-6; possible D gene TRBD1, 6 bases. Trimming pared 4 bases from V and 1 base from J, leaving 17 bases between. CDR1 and CDR2 from the germline V gene are SNHLY and FYNNEI. The CDR3 sequence is 18 residues long. DNA of the CDR3: TGTGCCAGCAGTGGAGAAAAAGGGGGATCGTCTGGGGCCAACGTCCTGACTTTC. Its translation: CASSGEKGGSSGANVLTF.

At least ten counts were recorded for this clonotype. The chain uses TRBV15 and TRBJ2-5, with 8 bases lining up with TRBD2. In germline, CDR1 is LNHNV, CDR2 YYDKDF (reference sequence). CDR3 length: 16 residues. The V gene end was trimmed by 7 bases and the J gene end by 2 bases; junction bases not matched to a gene: 12. Here the CDR3 reads CATKQGASGLQETQYF. The CDR3 DNA sequence: TGTGCCACCAAACAAGGGGCTAGCGGGTTACAAGAGACCCAGTACTTC.